These 4 T cell receptor beta chains originate from one sample sequenced in a study of shared clonotypes between healthy human individuals. The data were produced by immunoSEQ multiplex PCR, yet TCRdb's version contains in-frame clones alone and is incomplete. The table includes 2.5 million or so clones, over 85% detected once. The sample consisted of naive CD4+ T cells sorted from blood. This sample's subset: CD45RA+ positively selected. The receptors were gathered from a man aged 18 to 30 in good health.

This chain uses TRBV6-5 with TRBJ2-3, with D possibly TRBD1 on 5 matching bases. CDR3 length: 13 amino acids. The V gene lost 6 bases and the J gene lost 5 bases, with 12 bases spanning the gap. Germline V gene sequence: CDR1 MNHEY, CDR2 SVGAGI. CDR3 in amino acids: CASSSQGRDTQYF. The CDR3 region has the DNA TGTGCCAGCAGCTCGCAGGGAAGAGATACGCAGTATTTT.

V gene TRBV30 combines with J gene TRBJ1-6; 7 positions agree with TRBD1. Germline trimming cut 4 bases from V and 10 bases from J; bases unmatched to any gene: 13. CDR1 and CDR2 (germline): GTSNPN, SVGIG (reference sequence). CDR3 length equals 15 residues. The CDR3 sequence is CAWKGEGTARSPLHF. Here the CDR3 DNA reads TGTGCCTGGAAGGGAGAGGGGACAGCAAGGTCACCCCTCCACTTT.

The chain links TRBV6-1 to TRBJ1-2; D is undetermined. Germline lookup yields CDR1 MNHNS and CDR2 SASEGT. The germline V and J ends were trimmed by 7 bases and 8 bases, with 8 bases remaining between them. The CDR3 is 10 amino acids. As DNA, the CDR3 is TGTGCCAGCATGTGGTCGGGCTACACCTTC. Translated, it gives CASMWSGYTF.

V usage is TRBV14 and J usage is TRBJ1-1; D is undetermined. The CDR3 is 15 residues long. Germline values: CDR1 SGHDN, CDR2 FVKESK. Trimming took off 0 bases at V and 1 base at J, with 9 bases between the two ends. The CDR3 is CASSQEKGWNTEAFF. The CDR3 coding sequence is TGTGCCAGCAGCCAAGAGAAAGGGTGGAACACTGAAGCTTTCTTT.